This T cell receptor (beta chain) was identified in a study of radiation and T cells in renal cell carcinoma. Study-wide background: Nephrectomy followed 15 Gy stereotactic body radiation by 4 weeks.

This sample's time point: baseline pretreatment blood. Treatment meaning: 15 Gy SBRT to primary tumor, nephrectomy 4 weeks later. Data came from immunoSEQ multiplex PCR; TCRdb stores just in-frame clones and leaves some out. The table lists about 150,000 clones, around 90% of them singletons, with around 4.1% in the top ten. This CDR3 comprises 14 residues. V trimming: 1 base; J trimming: 5 bases; junction bases outside the gene matches: 2. Per the germline V gene, CDR1 is KGHSH and CDR2 is LQKENI. V gene TRBV18 combines with J gene TRBJ1-5; 7 bases fit TRBD1. The material was blood, obtained from a patient whose treatment included radiotherapy and nephrectomy. The source of this sequence is a woman between 65 and 79 years old with renal cell carcinoma. The CDR3 nucleotides are TGTGCCAGCTCACCACTTACAGGGGATCAGCCCCAGCATTTT. Translation: CASSPLTGDQPQHF.